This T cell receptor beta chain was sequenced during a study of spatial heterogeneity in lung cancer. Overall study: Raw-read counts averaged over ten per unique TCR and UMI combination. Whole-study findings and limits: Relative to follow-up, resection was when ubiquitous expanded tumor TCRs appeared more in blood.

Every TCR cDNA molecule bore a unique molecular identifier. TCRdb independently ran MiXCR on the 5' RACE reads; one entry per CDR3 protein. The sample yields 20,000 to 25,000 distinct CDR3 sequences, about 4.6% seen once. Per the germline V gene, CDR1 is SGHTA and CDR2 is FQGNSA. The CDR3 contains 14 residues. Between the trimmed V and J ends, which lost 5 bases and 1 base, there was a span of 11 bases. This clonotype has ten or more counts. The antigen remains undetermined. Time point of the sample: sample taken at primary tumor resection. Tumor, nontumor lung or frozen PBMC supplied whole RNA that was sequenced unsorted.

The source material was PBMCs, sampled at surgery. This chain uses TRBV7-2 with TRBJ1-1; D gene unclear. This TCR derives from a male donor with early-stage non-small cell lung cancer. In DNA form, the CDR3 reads TGTGCCAGCAGCCCTAAGGCCGGGAACACTGAAGCTTTCTTT. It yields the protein CASSPKAGNTEAFF.